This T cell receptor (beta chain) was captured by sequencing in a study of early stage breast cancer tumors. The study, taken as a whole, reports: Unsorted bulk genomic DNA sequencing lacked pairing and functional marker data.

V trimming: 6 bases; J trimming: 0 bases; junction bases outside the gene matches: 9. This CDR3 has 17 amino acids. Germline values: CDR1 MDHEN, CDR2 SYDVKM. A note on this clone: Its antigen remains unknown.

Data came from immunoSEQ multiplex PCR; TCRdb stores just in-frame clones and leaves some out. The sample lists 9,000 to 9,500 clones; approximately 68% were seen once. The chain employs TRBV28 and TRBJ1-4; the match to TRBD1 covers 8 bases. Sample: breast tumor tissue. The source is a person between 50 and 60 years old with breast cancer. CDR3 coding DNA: TGTGCCAGCAGCCTGGGGACAGGCATTTCAACTAATGAAAAACTGTTTTTT. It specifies CASSLGTGISTNEKLFF.